One T cell receptor beta chain is described in this entry. Its specificity is unknown. Relative to the germline gene, one junction end is altered; a read error may explain this. This specimen belongs to a study of identical twins. Each CDR3 protein is one row after TCRdb ran MiXCR on the 5' RACE reads. In the table there are more than 400,000 distinct CDR3 sequences, approximately 16% of which are singletons. Study findings and constraints: Analyses based on zero insertions could be partly confounded by invariant MAIT and iNKT cells. The models systematically underestimated how much out-of-frame TCR alpha was shared in monozygotic twins. Twin pairs' shared out-of-frame alpha sequences were enriched in low generation probability.

The CDR3 sequence is 16 residues long. In germline, CDR1 is LGHDT, CDR2 YNNKEL (reference sequence). The same specimen was also included in a second study, on yellow fever vaccine responses in identical twins. From that study: Twins reportedly showed a vaccine T cell response that seemed partly convergent and partly personalized.

The sample consisted of CD4+ T cells sorted from blood. The origin of this receptor is a young woman in good health. The rearrangement links TRBV3-1 to TRBJ2-1; 14 nucleotides agree with TRBD2. The CDR3 bases are TGTGCCTGCAGCCGGACCGGGACTAGCGGGGGCAATGAGCAGTTCTTC. Amino acids: CACSRTGTSGGNEQFF.